One and the same sample provided the 18 T cell receptor beta chains below, sequenced in a study of shared clonotypes between healthy human individuals. Profiled with immunoSEQ multiplex PCR; TCRdb holds only in-frame clones, not every one. The data contain millions of clones, 85% to 95% of them singletons. The sequenced material came from naive CD4+ T cells from PBMCs. As to subset: CD45RA+ positively selected. The source of these receptors is a man younger than 30 in good health. Some clones in this sample may be carry-over from other donors' samples.

This chain links TRBV5-1 with TRBJ2-3, with D hard to call. The germline gives CDR1 SGHRS, CDR2 YFSETQ. The CDR3 runs 17 residues. V was shortened by 0 bases and J by 4 bases, with 18 bases between the two germline ends. CDR3 DNA: TGCGCCAGCAGCTTGGCACAGCCCCCTCACCCCGCAGATACGCAGTATTTT. Protein product: CASSLAQPPHPADTQYF.

V is TRBV15 and J is TRBJ2-3; D gene ambiguous. V lost 4 bases and J lost 5, with 7 bases in between. Germline CDR1 reads LNHNV; CDR2 reads YYDKDF (reference sequence). The CDR3 covers 12 residues. The CDR3 here is CATSTNRDTQYF. The DNA for the CDR3 is TGTGCCACCAGCACCAACAGAGATACGCAGTATTTT.

The rearrangement uses TRBV7-7 and TRBJ2-3, with a weak D call TRBD2 (5 bases). V gave up 5 bases and J gave up 1 base, with 13 bases separating them. This CDR3 has 15 residues. Germline CDR1 SSHAT, CDR2 FNYEAQ (reference sequence). The CDR3 coding sequence is TGTGCCAGCAGCCCCAACGCGGGTGGCACAGATACGCAGTATTTT. Its translation: CASSPNAGGTDTQYF. The full variable domain, rest sourced from reference TRBV7-7 and TRBJ2-3, is GAGVSQSPRYKVTKRGQDVTLRCDPISSHATLYWYQQALGQGPEFLTYFNYEAQPDKSGLPSDRFSAERPEGSISTLTIQRTEQRDSAMYRCASSPNAGGTDTQYFGPGTRLTVL.

V usage is TRBV10-3 and J usage is TRBJ2-1, with 15 bases lining up with TRBD2. After removal of 9 bases from V and 5 bases from J, the junction contained 8 bases not matched to a gene. The CDR3 length is 16 residues. Per the germline V gene, CDR1 is ENHRY and CDR2 is SYGVKD. As DNA, the CDR3 is TGTGCCATAACTCGGACTAGCGGGAGGGCCGACAATGAGCAGTTCTTC. It codes for CAITRTSGRADNEQFF.

V gene TRBV6-5 combines with J gene TRBJ2-3; weak D call: TRBD1 (6 bases). This CDR3 has 15 amino acids. The V and J ends lost 3 bases and 1 base respectively, with 11 bases between them. CDR1 MNHEY and CDR2 SVGAGI come from the germline V gene. The CDR3 region is CASSYLTGGTDTQYF. CDR3 nucleotide sequence: TGTGCCAGCAGTTATTTGACAGGTGGCACAGATACGCAGTATTTT.

The V call is TRBV28, the J call TRBJ2-7; 7 bases fit TRBD1. The CDR3 loop spans 14 amino acids. Germline loops: CDR1 MDHEN, CDR2 SYDVKM. Trimming at V came to 6 bases and at J to 4 bases, leaving 9 bases not matched to a gene. CDR3 in amino acids: CASRALGQIYEQYF. As DNA, the CDR3 is TGTGCCAGCAGAGCCTTGGGACAGATTTACGAGCAGTACTTC.

The chain carries TRBV5-1 and TRBJ2-1, with 7 bases lining up with TRBD2. J was trimmed by 6 bases and V by 0 bases; bases with no gene match: 3. The germline V gene has CDR1 SGHRS and CDR2 YFSETQ. This CDR3 comprises 14 residues. As DNA, the CDR3 is TGCGCCAGCAGCTTGGAACTAGCGCTCAATGAGCAGTTCTTC. Residues: CASSLELALNEQFF.

This chain links TRBV5-6 with TRBJ2-2; 9 positions agree with TRBD1. The germline gives CDR1 SGHDT, CDR2 YYEEEE. This CDR3 is 16 amino acids long. V was pared by 5 bases and J by 6 bases, with 11 bases of the junction left unmatched. CDR3 sequence: CASRLTGTGTPGELFF. The DNA of the CDR3 is TGTGCCAGCAGGCTAACCGGGACAGGGACGCCCGGGGAGCTGTTTTTT.

CDR3 in amino acids: CATRTSATTDTQYF. The CDR3 bases are TGTGCCACACGGACTAGCGCAACCACAGATACGCAGTATTTT. J is TRBJ2-3 and V is TRBV2, with 9 nucleotides matching TRBD2. After removal of 10 bases from V and 2 bases from J, the junction contained 7 bases not matched to a gene. Germline values: CDR1 SNHLY, CDR2 FYNNEI. This CDR3 spans 14 amino acids.

The chain recombines TRBV10-3 with TRBJ2-1; perhaps TRBD2 as D (6 bases). CDR3 length: 14 amino acids. V was clipped by 4 bases and J by 2 bases, with 9 bases between them. CDR1 is ENHRY, CDR2 SYGVKD, per germline. For the CDR3, the DNA is TGTGCCATCAGTGCCGCTAGCGCCTACAATGAGCAGTTCTTC. It translates to CAISAASAYNEQFF.

The V gene is TRBV10-1, the J gene TRBJ2-2, with D unclear. V was cut by 4 bases and J by 5 bases, with 14 bases left in between. CDR1 WNHNN and CDR2 SYGVQD come from the germline V gene (reference sequence). The CDR3 loop spans 15 amino acids. This CDR3 reads CASSVGRSRTGELFF. The DNA for the CDR3 is TGCGCCAGCAGTGTCGGTAGGAGTAGGACCGGGGAGCTGTTTTTT.

This clone was counted between two and nine times. The same CDR3 is also encoded by other DNA sequences in this sample. The gene calls are TRBV19 and TRBJ1-1, with D uncertain. V was pared by 1 base and J by 5 bases, with 8 bases between. Germline V lookup: CDR1 LNHDA, CDR2 SQIVND (reference sequence). This CDR3 is built from 13 residues. The DNA for the CDR3 is TGTGCCAGTAGTATAGGCGTTGAGACTGAAGCTTTCTTT. Protein product: CASSIGVETEAFF.

The chain combines TRBV7-2 with TRBJ2-3, with D unresolved. The V and J ends lost 5 bases and 3 bases respectively, with 15 bases between them. There are 15 residues in the CDR3. CDR1 is SGHTA and CDR2 is FQGNSA in the germline V gene. CDR3 in amino acids: CASSRIASGTDTQYF. CDR3 nucleotides: TGTGCCAGCAGCCGCATTGCGAGTGGGACAGATACGCAGTATTTT.

This chain uses TRBV9 with TRBJ1-1; 7 bases are shared with TRBD1. This CDR3 has 14 amino acids. V lost 4 bases, J lost 2 bases, and 5 bases stayed unmatched. Germline lookup yields CDR1 SGDLS and CDR2 YYNGEE. The CDR3 here is CASSSRQGNTEAFF. The CDR3 DNA follows: TGTGCCAGCAGCAGCCGACAGGGAAACACTGAAGCTTTCTTT.

V is TRBV6-5 and J is TRBJ2-3; 8 bases fit TRBD2. From germline, CDR1 is MNHEY and CDR2 SVGAGI. This CDR3 comprises 14 residues. V was clipped by 8 bases and J by 3 bases; unmatched bases: 7. The CDR3 DNA reads TGTGCCAGCCGACGGGGGGGATTGACAGATACGCAGTATTTT. It translates to CASRRGGLTDTQYF.

The chain carries TRBV7-3 and TRBJ2-1; D is uncertain. Trimming left V 5 bases short and J 3 bases short, with 8 bases between. Germline V lookup: CDR1 SGHTA, CDR2 FQGTGA. The CDR3 is 13 residues long. CDR3: CASSRDNYNEQFF. In DNA, the CDR3 is TGTGCCAGCAGCCGAGATAACTACAATGAGCAGTTCTTC.

The chain combines TRBV2 with TRBJ1-1, with unresolved D. V lost 8 bases and J 2 bases, leaving 12 bases between the germline ends. The length of the CDR3 is 13 residues. CDR1 and CDR2 from the germline V gene are SNHLY and FYNNEI. The chain's CDR3 is CASAGRENTEAFF. The CDR3, as DNA: TGTGCCAGCGCCGGTAGGGAAAACACTGAAGCTTTCTTT.

The CDR3 is CASSSYWTGREETQYF. DNA for the CDR3: TGTGCCAGCAGTTCCTATTGGACAGGGAGGGAAGAGACCCAGTACTTC. V is TRBV28 and J is TRBJ2-5, with D possibly TRBD1 on 8 matching bases. In germline, CDR1 is MDHEN, CDR2 SYDVKM. This CDR3 has 16 residues. Between the trimmed V and J ends, which lost 4 bases and 3 bases, there was a span of 18 bases.